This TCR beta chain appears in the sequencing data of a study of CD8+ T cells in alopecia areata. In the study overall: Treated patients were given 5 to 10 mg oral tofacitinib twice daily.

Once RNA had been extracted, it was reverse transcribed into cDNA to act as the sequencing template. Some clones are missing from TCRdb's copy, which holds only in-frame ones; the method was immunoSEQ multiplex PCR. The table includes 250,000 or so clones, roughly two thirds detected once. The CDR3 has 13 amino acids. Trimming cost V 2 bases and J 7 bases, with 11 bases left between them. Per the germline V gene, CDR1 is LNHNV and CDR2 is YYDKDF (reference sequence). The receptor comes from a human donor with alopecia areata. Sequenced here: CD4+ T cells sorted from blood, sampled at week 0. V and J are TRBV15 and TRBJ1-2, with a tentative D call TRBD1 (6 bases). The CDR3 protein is CATSRQGILGYTF. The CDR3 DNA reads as TGTGCCACCAGCAGACAGGGGATTCTTGGCTACACCTTC.